The clone carrying this TCR beta chain has a count of ten or more. The antigen is undetermined. These data come from a study of identical twins. Study observations and caveats: Donors were not followed over many years; analysis was cross-sectional. Insertion counts were lower in abundant cord blood beta clonotypes, a trend that memory repertoires did not show.

Healthy Caucasians provided all donations. Unique molecular identifiers were present on the cDNA, which also gained a universal primer site by template switching. Via MiXCR, TCRdb re-called the 5' RACE reads, giving one row per CDR3 protein. The sample shows fewer than 650,000 distinct CDR3 sequences, 7% to 7.5% of them seen only once. This same sample was also taken into another study, of yellow fever vaccine responses in identical twins.

The sequence was obtained from a woman younger than 30 in good health. Sequenced sample: PBMCs.

CDR3 nucleotide sequence: TGTGCCAGCAGCCAAGGGGGACTAGCGCCGAACACCGGGGAGCTGTTTTTT. It specifies CASSQGGLAPNTGELFF. The chain recombines TRBV3-1 with TRBJ2-2, with 10 bases aligning to TRBD2. V shed 1 base and J 0 bases; nucleotides not matched to a gene: 2. The CDR3 is made up of 17 amino acids. Germline assignment: CDR1 LGHDT and CDR2 YNNKEL (reference sequence).